This T cell receptor (beta chain) derives from a study of response to subunit inactivated influenza vaccine. Per the germline V gene, CDR1 is MGHRA and CDR2 is YSYEKL. The CDR3 extends over 14 amino acids. V gave up 4 bases and J gave up 5 bases, with 14 bases separating them. This clonotype was recorded a few times. The antigen is not known. Whole-study findings and limits: It was the authors' suggestion that each seasonal influenza vaccination recruits few new T cells.

Each CDR3 protein is one row after TCRdb ran MiXCR on the RT-PCR reads. The table has more than 400,000 distinct CDR3 sequences, roughly 9.7% seen once; the top ten hold roughly 12%. Sequenced here: PBMCs from blood, sampled about 40 days after vaccination. The V call is TRBV4-1, the J call TRBJ1-2; TRBD1 is a possible D gene (5 bases). The receptor was derived from a man aged 50 to 60 who received an inactivated influenza vaccine. Here the CDR3 DNA reads TGCGCCAGCAGCCCAGTGGGTGGGGGATATGGCTACACCTTC. Encoded protein: CASSPVGGGYGYTF.